The rows below give T cell receptor beta chains drawn from one sample of a study of T cell responses to AZD1222 COVID-19 vaccine. Profiling relied on immunoSEQ multiplex PCR, and the TCRdb table lists in-frame clones only, not all of them. The data show around 180,000 clones, about 94% seen once. The sequenced sample was peripheral blood, obtained on day 0 of AZD1222 vaccination. These receptors were collected from an adult in good health. Each CDR3 is given with its conserved first and last residue. D genes are given only for firm matches.

TRBV7-3,-,TRBJ2-2,TGTGCCAGCAGCCCGACTCTGAACACCGGGGAGCTGTTTTTT,CASSPTLNTGELFF
TRBV5-4,-,TRBJ2-7,TGTGCCAGCAGCGCCGACCGGAGCCCTATCTACGAGCAGTACTTC,CASSADRSPIYEQYF
TRBV7-9,-,TRBJ2-1,TGTGCCAGCAGCCTCCCTGGCCCCAGGGAGAAGGCCTACAATGAGCAGTTCTTC,CASSLPGPREKAYNEQFF
TRBV19,-,TRBJ2-7,TGTGCCAGTCAGGACAAAAACTACGAGCAGTACTTC,CASQDKNYEQYF
TRBV10-1,-,TRBJ2-5,TGCGCTGACAACAGCTCCGGGACCCAAGAGACCCAGTACTTC,CADNSSGTQETQYF
TRBV7-9,TRBD1,TRBJ2-7,TGTGCCAGCAGCCTGACAGGGAGCTCCTACGAGCAGTACTTC,CASSLTGSSYEQYF
TRBV3-1/TRBV3-2,TRBD2,TRBJ2-1,TGTGCCAGCAGCCAACGCCTCCTAGCGGGAGTCTATGAGCAGTTCTTC,CASSQRLLAGVYEQFF
TRBV9,TRBD1,TRBJ2-3,TGTGCCAGCAGCCCCCGACCCCAGACAGGGGGCGGCACAGATACGCAGTATTTT,CASSPRPQTGGGTDTQYF
TRBV7-9,TRBD1,TRBJ1-2,TGTGCCAGCAGCTTAGAGGGACAGGGAAGTGGCTACACCTTC,CASSLEGQGSGYTF
TRBV19,-,TRBJ1-5,TGTGCCAGTAGTATCTCTAAGGGATCGAGCAATCAGCCCCAGCATTTT,CASSISKGSSNQPQHF
TRBV9,-,TRBJ2-2,TGTGCCAGCAGCTTCCCTATAGAGGGGAACACCGGGGAGCTGTTTTTT,CASSFPIEGNTGELFF
TRBV6-5,-,TRBJ1-2,TGTGCCAGCAGTTACGGAGGGCGGAGTAACTATGGCTACACCTTC,CASSYGGRSNYGYTF
TRBV7-2,-,TRBJ2-1,TGTGCCAGCTCCCCCCCCATCAGTGGTGAGCAGTTCTTC,CASSPPISGEQFF
TRBV30,TRBD2,TRBJ2-5,TGTGCCTGGAGTTTACTCGGACTAGCGTCCGAGACCCAGTACTTC,CAWSLLGLASETQYF
TRBV11-2,TRBD1,TRBJ1-6,TGTGCCAGCAGACGGACAGGGTCTAATTCACCCCTCCACTTT,CASRRTGSNSPLHF
TRBV5-1,-,TRBJ1-6,TGCGCCAGCAGTTTGGGGGCGAGGGCATGGGATAATTCACCCCTCCACTTT,CASSLGARAWDNSPLHF
TRBV28,-,TRBJ1-5,TGTGCCAGCAGTTTGACAAAGAATCAGCCCCAGCATTTT,CASSLTKNQPQHF
TRBV2,-,TRBJ2-1,TGTGCCAGCAGCCCAGAGGGGCGGAGTAAAAATGAGCAGTTCTTC,CASSPEGRSKNEQFF
TRBV5-1,-,TRBJ2-1,TGCGCCAGCAGCTTCGCGAATGAGCAGTTCTTC,CASSFANEQFF
TRBV6-1,-,TRBJ2-5,TGTGCCAGCAGTGAAAGTTGGGGGGAGACCCAGTACTTC,CASSESWGETQYF
TRBV7-8,-,TRBJ1-3,TGTGCCAGCAGTCTCTCAACAGGCGACACCATATATTTT,CASSLSTGDTIYF
TRBV5-3,TRBD1,TRBJ2-7,TGTGCCAGAAGCTCCCGGGACAGGGTTTACGAGCAGTACTTC,CARSSRDRVYEQYF
TRBV19,-,TRBJ2-1,TGTGCCAGTAGTATCGGGACACCCAACAATGAGCAGTTCTTC,CASSIGTPNNEQFF
TRBV15,TRBD1,TRBJ2-6,TGTGCCACCAGCCCTCGGTCACAGGGGGCTGGGGCCAACGTCCTGACTTTC,CATSPRSQGAGANVLTF
TRBV9,TRBD1,TRBJ2-4,TGTGCCAGCAGCGACGGACAGGCTTACATTCAGTACTTC,CASSDGQAYIQYF
TRBV30,-,TRBJ2-1,TGTGCCTGGAGTGGGCTCAATGAGCAGTTCTTC,CAWSGLNEQFF
TRBV19,TRBD1,TRBJ2-4,TGTGCCAGTAGTAAAGCGCCGGGACAGGGAAGTCAAAACATTCAGTACTTC,CASSKAPGQGSQNIQYF
TRBV7-3,-,TRBJ2-2,TGTGCCAGCAGCGTCCACAGGGCCGACACCGGGGAGCTGTTTTTT,CASSVHRADTGELFF
TRBV19,TRBD2,TRBJ2-7,TGTGCCAGTAGTAGGGGCGCTAGCGGTGTCTACGAGCAGTACTTC,CASSRGASGVYEQYF
TRBV18,-,TRBJ2-7,TGTGCCAGCCAAAGGATCGGGGAGACCTACGAGCAGTACTTC,CASQRIGETYEQYF
TRBV27,-,TRBJ1-2,TGTGCCAGCAGTCCCACCCCTTCCTATGGCTACACCTTC,CASSPTPSYGYTF
TRBV5-6,TRBD1,TRBJ1-2,TGTGCCAGCAGCCGTAGACAGGGGCGCGGCTACACCTTC,CASSRRQGRGYTF
TRBV15,-,TRBJ1-5,TGTGCCACCAGTACATCGGGATCGGGTCAGCCCCAGCATTTT,CATSTSGSGQPQHF
TRBV27,TRBD1,TRBJ1-2,TGTGCCAGCAGTTTATCGATAAGTAGGGGACAGATCTATGGCTACACCTTC,CASSLSISRGQIYGYTF
TRBV24-1,-,TRBJ2-3,TGTGCCACCAGTGAGGGGGTTGCAGATACGCAGTATTTT,CATSEGVADTQYF
TRBV2,-,TRBJ1-6,TGTGCCAGCAGTGAAAGGTTTCCGGGACCATTCGATTCACCCCTCCACTTT,CASSERFPGPFDSPLHF
TRBV7-9,-,TRBJ1-1,TGTGCCAGCAGCTTAGGACCAGGCGGGACGAACACTGAAGCTTTCTTT,CASSLGPGGTNTEAFF
TRBV4-1,-,TRBJ2-7,TGCGCCAGCAGCCAGGAGCGGGTATACGAGCAGTACTTC,CASSQERVYEQYF
TRBV28,TRBD1,TRBJ1-5,TGTGCCAGCAGTTTTATAGTGACAGGGGGACAGCCCCAGCATTTT,CASSFIVTGGQPQHF
TRBV7-9,-,TRBJ1-5,TGTGCCAGCAGCTTAGCCCCCATCGGACAGCTTAGCAATCAGCCCCAGCATTTT,CASSLAPIGQLSNQPQHF
TRBV5-1,TRBD1,TRBJ2-7,TGCGCCAGCAGCCCCAGCCCAGACAGGGAATACGAGCAGTACTTC,CASSPSPDREYEQYF
TRBV27,TRBD1,TRBJ1-1,TGTGCCAGCATTCCGGACCGGGACAGGGCCTTTGTAGGCACTGAAGCTTTCTTT,CASIPDRDRAFVGTEAFF
TRBV7-2,TRBD1,TRBJ2-3,TGTGCCAGCAGCTTTCAACAGGGGATCACAGATACGCAGTATTTT,CASSFQQGITDTQYF
TRBV6-5,-,TRBJ1-1,TGTGCCAGCAGTTACGACACATACACTGAAGCTTTCTTT,CASSYDTYTEAFF